This is a list of T cell receptor beta chains from one sample in a study of cytomegalovirus exposure and HLA in healthy donors. Method: immunoSEQ multiplex PCR; TCRdb's copy keeps in-frame clones and lacks some. The sample records 200,000 to 250,000 clones, approximately 80% being singletons. Sequencing was performed on PBMCs. The receptors stem from a male donor in good health and CMV-seronegative. The CDR3 runs from the conserved cysteine through the conserved F or W. D genes are given only for firm matches. Not every row has a clone size; where given, it reads once, few, many or a size class.

v_call,d_call,clone_size,j_call,cdr3_aa,cdr3_nt
TRBV19,.,.,TRBJ1-1,CASSIIAAPTEAFF,TGTGCCAGTAGTATTATCGCGGCCCCCACTGAAGCTTTCTTT
TRBV5-1,TRBD2,.,TRBJ2-1,CASSLGLAGVFNEQFF,TGCGCCAGCAGCTTGGGACTAGCGGGAGTCTTCAATGAGCAGTTCTTC
TRBV18,TRBD2,.,TRBJ2-2,CASSPWPSGDTGELFF,TGTGCCAGCTCACCATGGCCTAGCGGGGACACCGGGGAGCTGTTTTTT
TRBV7-3,TRBD1,.,TRBJ2-2,CASSELGDRARELFF,TGTGCCAGCAGCGAACTAGGAGACAGGGCAAGGGAGCTGTTTTTT
TRBV29-1,TRBD1,.,TRBJ2-7,CSTRTGYEQYF,TGCAGCACCCGGACAGGGTACGAGCAGTACTTC
TRBV4-1,.,.,TRBJ2-7,CASSQEGLLRYEQYF,TGCGCCAGCAGCCAAGAGGGACTCCTGCGGTACGAGCAGTACTTC
TRBV5-4,.,once,TRBJ1-3,CASREWRAGNTIYF,TGTGCCAGCAGGGAGTGGAGGGCTGGAAACACCATATATTTT
TRBV5-1,TRBD1,.,TRBJ2-5,CASSPGTGGSPLQETQYF,TGCGCCAGCAGCCCAGGGACAGGGGGGTCCCCCCTCCAAGAGACCCAGTACTTC
TRBV13,TRBD1,.,TRBJ1-1,CASSSRGEAFF,TGTGCCAGCAGCTCCAGGGGGGAAGCTTTCTTT
TRBV6-5,TRBD2,.,TRBJ2-7,CASSYGTSETYEQYF,TGTGCCAGCAGTTACGGGACTAGCGAAACCTACGAGCAGTACTTC
TRBV5-1,.,.,TRBJ2-3,CASSPPDRNTDTQYF,TGCGCCAGCAGCCCGCCCGACAGAAACACAGATACGCAGTATTTT
TRBV5-4,.,.,TRBJ2-7,CASSGGGDKTYEQYF,TGTGCCAGCAGCGGAGGGGGGGACAAGACCTACGAGCAGTACTTC
TRBV10-3,TRBD1,.,TRBJ1-2,CAIKGAGENYGYTF,TGTGCCATCAAGGGGGCAGGGGAGAACTATGGCTACACCTTC
TRBV15,TRBD2,.,TRBJ2-7,CATSRLAGDSEQYF,TGTGCCACCAGCAGACTAGCGGGAGATTCCGAGCAGTACTTC
TRBV2,TRBD1,once,TRBJ2-5,CASRLTGDIRQETQYF,TGTGCCAGCAGGCTCACAGGGGACATAAGACAAGAGACCCAGTACTTC
TRBV5-4,TRBD1,.,TRBJ2-3,CACSLPTGSSDTQYF,TGTGCCTGCAGCTTGCCGACAGGGAGTTCAGATACGCAGTATTTT
TRBV9,.,.,TRBJ2-5,CASARAVQETQYF,TGTGCCAGCGCAAGAGCGGTCCAAGAGACCCAGTACTTC
TRBV15,TRBD2,.,TRBJ2-3,CATSRGLAGSTDTQYF,TGTGCCACCAGCAGGGGACTAGCGGGGAGCACAGATACGCAGTATTTT
TRBV4-1,.,.,TRBJ1-5,CASSAGDNSNQPQHF,TGCGCCAGCAGCGCGGGAGACAACAGCAATCAGCCCCAGCATTTT
TRBV14,.,.,TRBJ2-1,CASSQVRAYSEQFF,TGTGCCAGCAGCCAAGTGAGGGCGTACAGTGAGCAGTTCTTC
TRBV10-3,.,.,TRBJ1-6,CAISESTGGNSPLHF,TGTGCCATCAGTGAGTCAACAGGCGGTAATTCACCCCTCCACTTT
TRBV30,.,.,TRBJ2-2,CAWIAPPGVITGELFF,TGTGCCTGGATAGCACCGCCGGGAGTGATCACCGGGGAGCTGTTTTTT
TRBV6-6,TRBD2,few,TRBJ2-2,CASSDGRATGELFF,TGTGCCAGCAGTGACGGGAGGGCCACCGGGGAGCTGTTTTTT
TRBV6-6,.,.,TRBJ2-3,CASSFLSGADTQYF,TGTGCCAGCAGTTTCCTCTCGGGTGCAGATACGCAGTATTTT
TRBV5-8,TRBD2,.,TRBJ2-3,CASSLGLAGVVDTQYF,TGTGCCAGCAGCCTCGGACTAGCGGGAGTTGTTGATACGCAGTATTTT
TRBV27,TRBD2,.,TRBJ2-7,CASSLKRGTYEQYF,TGTGCCAGCAGTTTAAAGCGGGGGACCTACGAGCAGTACTTC
TRBV29-1,.,once,TRBJ2-7,CSAGSEEQYF,TGCAGCGCCGGGTCCGAAGAGCAGTACTTC
TRBV7-6,.,.,TRBJ2-1,CASSATGSSYNEQFF,TGTGCCAGCAGTGCTACAGGGAGCTCCTACAATGAGCAGTTCTTC
TRBV2,TRBD1,.,TRBJ1-6,CASSTGTANSPLHF,TGTGCCAGCAGTACCGGGACAGCTAATTCACCCCTCCACTTT
TRBV18,.,.,TRBJ2-5,CASSLTTGFGEETQYF,TGTGCCAGCTCATTGACGACGGGATTTGGAGAAGAGACCCAGTACTTC
TRBV30,.,.,TRBJ2-7,CAWSVGPYEQYF,TGTGCCTGGAGTGTTGGCCCCTACGAGCAGTACTTC
TRBV18,TRBD1,.,TRBJ1-3,CASSPRDRVDTIYF,TGTGCCAGCTCACCCCGGGACAGGGTTGACACCATATATTTT
TRBV2,TRBD1,.,TRBJ2-2,CASSTTGAADTGELFF,TGTGCCAGCAGTACCACAGGGGCGGCGGACACCGGGGAGCTGTTTTTT
TRBV27,.,.,TRBJ2-1,CASSLSGGNEQFF,TGTGCCAGCAGTTTATCAGGGGGAAATGAGCAGTTCTTC